This TCR beta chain appears in the sequencing data of a study of blood T cell repertoires in COVID-19. Study as a whole: COVID-19 samples collected from the United States, Italy and Spain covered acute and convalescent phases. Nucleic acid was either cDNA or gDNA, and it came from T cells, B-cell-depleted T cells, or PBMCs.

V lost 5 bases to trimming and J lost 5 bases; unmatched junction nucleotides: 4. Germline V gene data show CDR1 as SGHNT and CDR2 as YENEEA. CDR3 length: 14 amino acids. How the authors handled the data: By means of reference gene primer amplification, nucleated cell counts were estimated. Clones were sequenced by immunoSEQ multiplex PCR, and TCRdb holds only the in-frame ones, with some missing. That table gives V, J and clone size, and the DNA gave D and trimming. Of tens of thousands of clones in the sample, almost 90% were seen once. This clonotype originated in a man between 60 and 75 years old with acute or convalescent COVID-19. The rearrangement joins TRBV11-3 to TRBJ2-5; 11 bases match TRBD1. The source material was peripheral blood. DNA of the CDR3: TGTGCCAGCAGCCAAGGGACAGGGGGGGAGACCCAGTACTTC. Translated: CASSQGTGGETQYF.